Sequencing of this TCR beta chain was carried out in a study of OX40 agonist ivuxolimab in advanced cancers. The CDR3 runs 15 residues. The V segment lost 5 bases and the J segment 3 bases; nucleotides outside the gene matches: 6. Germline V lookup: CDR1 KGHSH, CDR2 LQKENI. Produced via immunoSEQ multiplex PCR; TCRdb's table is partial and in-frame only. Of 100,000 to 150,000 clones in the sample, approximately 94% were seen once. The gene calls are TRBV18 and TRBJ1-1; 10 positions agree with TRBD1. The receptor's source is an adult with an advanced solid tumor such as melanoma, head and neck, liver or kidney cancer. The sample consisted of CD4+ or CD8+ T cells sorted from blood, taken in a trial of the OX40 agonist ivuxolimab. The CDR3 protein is CASSTRQGADTEAFF. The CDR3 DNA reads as TGTGCCAGCTCAACAAGACAGGGGGCGGACACTGAAGCTTTCTTT.